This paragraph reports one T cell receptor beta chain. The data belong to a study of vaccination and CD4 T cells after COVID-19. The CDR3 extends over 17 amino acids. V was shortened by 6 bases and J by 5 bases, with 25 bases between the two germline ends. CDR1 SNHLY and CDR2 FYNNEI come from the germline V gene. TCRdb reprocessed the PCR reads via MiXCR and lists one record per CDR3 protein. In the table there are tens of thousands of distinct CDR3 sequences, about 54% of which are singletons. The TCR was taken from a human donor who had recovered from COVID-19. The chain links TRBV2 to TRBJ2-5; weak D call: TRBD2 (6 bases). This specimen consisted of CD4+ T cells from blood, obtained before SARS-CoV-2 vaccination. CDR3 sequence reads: CASRTLSVGERGETQYF. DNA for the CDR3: TGTGCCAGCAGAACCCTGTCCGTGGGGGAACGGGGGGAGACCCAGTACTTC.